This T cell receptor (beta chain) was captured by sequencing in a study of Ad26.COV2.S vaccination and SARS-CoV-2 variants. Repertoires were generated with immunoSEQ multiplex PCR, while TCRdb's copy carries only in-frame clones and drops some. The sample has roughly 330,000 clones, around 90% seen once. Germline assignment: CDR1 ENHRY and CDR2 SYGVKD. Between the trimmed V and J ends, which lost 3 bases and 1 base, there was a span of 10 bases. CDR3 size: 15 residues. Treatment denoted: approximately 18 received Ad26.COV2.S at low or high dose, single or two shots; 5 received placebo; per-sample allocation not given. Day 63 after the first vaccine or placebo injection was the time point for sampling.

Sequenced material: peripheral blood, taken in a trial of Ad26.COV2.S vaccine versus placebo. The V and J genes are TRBV10-3 and TRBJ2-1; D not resolved. The sequence came from a person between 18 and 65 years old who received the Ad26.COV2.S COVID-19 vaccine or a placebo. As DNA, the CDR3 is TGTGCCATCAGTGATCATCTTGGGTCCTACAATGAGCAGTTCTTC. As protein: CAISDHLGSYNEQFF.